These T cell receptor beta chains were read from a single sample in a study of T cell repertoires in cytomegalovirus infection. TCRdb independently ran MiXCR on the reads; one entry per CDR3 protein. The sample lists roughly 720,000 distinct CDR3 sequences; approximately 40% were seen once. Sequenced: PBMCs. These receptors were taken from a human donor in good health (CMV status not recorded). Some clones in this sample may be carry-over from other donors' samples. Each CDR3 is given with its conserved first and last residue. D genes are given only for firm matches. Size is stated for part of the rows, as once, few or many counts, or as a class when the clone is expanded.

d_call clone_size j_call v_call cdr3_length cdr3_aa cdr3_nt
- - TRBJ1-5 TRBV24-1 17 CATSDSRFTRGNQPQHF TGTGCCACCAGTGATTCCCGATTCACCAGGGGCAATCAGCCCCAGCATTTT
TRBD1 - TRBJ1-4 TRBV6-1 15 CASSELGTANEKLFF TGTGCCAGCAGTGAACTTGGGACAGCTAATGAAAAACTGTTTTTT
TRBD1 few TRBJ2-4 TRBV11-2 16 CASSLKVGQGMNIQYF TGTGCCAGCAGCTTAAAGGTGGGACAGGGTATGAACATTCAGTACTTC
- - TRBJ1-3 TRBV4-2 17 CASSQDRGVNSRNTIYF TGTGCCAGCAGCCAAGATCGGGGAGTCAACAGCCGAAACACCATATATTTT
- few TRBJ2-3 TRBV11-2 12 CASSLMTDTQYF TGTGCCAGCAGCTTAATGACAGATACGCAGTATTTT
TRBD1 - TRBJ2-5 TRBV3-1 14 CASSRGQHQETQYF TGTGCCAGCAGCCGGGGACAGCACCAAGAGACCCAGTACTTC
- many TRBJ1-6 TRBV28 12 CASSLEDSPLHF TGTGCCAGCAGTTTAGAGGATTCACCCCTCCACTTT
- few TRBJ2-5 TRBV11-1 16 CASSLPTGSSGETQYF TGTGCCAGCAGCCTCCCCACAGGGTCATCTGGGGAGACCCAGTACTTC
- few TRBJ1-1 TRBV5-5 14 CASGVQSGRTAAFF TGTGCCAGCGGAGTACAGAGTGGGCGTACTGCAGCTTTCTTT
- many TRBJ1-1 TRBV18 13 CASSPQGNTEAFF TGTGCCAGCAGCCCTCAGGGAAACACTGAAGCTTTCTTT
- - TRBJ2-7 TRBV6-1 14 CARSVDISNYEQYF TGTGCCCGCAGTGTAGACATCTCGAACTACGAGCAGTACTTC
TRBD2 few TRBJ2-7 TRBV14 15 CASSQEGIAGARGSF TGTGCCAGCAGCCAAGAGGGGATAGCGGGGGCCCGAGGCTCGTTC
- - TRBJ2-7 TRBV5-6 16 CASSLGGSGRSYEQYF TGTGCCAGCAGCTTGGGGGGGAGCGGGCGCTCCTACGAGCAGTACTTC
- - TRBJ2-6 TRBV25-1 14 CAMAPSRGANVLTF TGTGCCATGGCCCCCTCTCGGGGGGCCAACGTCCTGACTTTC
TRBD1 - TRBJ2-5 TRBV28 15 CASSRSTGQRETQYF TGTGCCAGCAGTCGATCGACAGGGCAGCGAGAGACCCAGTACTTC
TRBD1 - TRBJ2-7 TRBV28 16 CASTTIRQGRTYEQYF TGTGCCAGCACAACTATCCGACAGGGGCGGACCTACGAGCAGTACTTC
TRBD1 - TRBJ1-6 TRBV20-1 15 CSAGRQGARNSPLHF TGCAGTGCTGGGAGACAGGGGGCGAGGAATTCACCCCTCCACTTT
- - TRBJ1-1 TRBV5-1 13 CASRTAMNTEAFF TGCGCCAGCCGGACAGCAATGAACACTGAAGCTTTCTTT
TRBD1 - TRBJ2-3 TRBV2 14 CASGRDRGPDTQYF TGTGCCAGCGGTCGGGACAGGGGCCCAGATACGCAGTATTTT
- - TRBJ1-1 TRBV19 13 CASSISGRTEAFF TGTGCCAGTAGTATTTCAGGAAGGACTGAAGCTTTCTTT
TRBD1 - TRBJ1-5 TRBV20-1 18 CSASSLGDSRRLSQPQHF TGCAGTGCTAGCTCCCTAGGGGACAGTCGACGGCTTAGTCAGCCCCAGCATTTT
- few TRBJ1-1 TRBV9 14 CASSVDGGGTEAFF TGTGCCAGCAGCGTAGACGGTGGAGGAACTGAAGCTTTCTTT
- few TRBJ2-3 TRBV7-6 15 CASRSGRARTDTQYF TGTGCCAGCAGGTCCGGCAGGGCCCGCACAGATACGCAGTATTTT
- - TRBJ2-5 TRBV29-1 14 CSVDRGDLQETQYF TGCAGCGTTGACAGAGGGGACTTACAAGAGACCCAGTACTTC
TRBD2 - TRBJ2-3 TRBV6-1 14 CASRILAGAYTQYF TGTGCCAGCAGAATTCTAGCGGGGGCTTATACGCAGTATTTT
- few TRBJ2-7 TRBV10-3 14 CAISEYVELEEQYF TGTGCCATCAGTGAGTATGTTGAGCTTGAGGAGCAGTACTTC
- many TRBJ2-1 TRBV4-1 17 CASSQDERPNRFDEQFF TGCGCCAGCAGCCAAGACGAAAGACCGAATCGTTTCGATGAGCAGTTCTTC
- - TRBJ1-1 TRBV6-1 16 CASRAQQGLGNTEAFF TGTGCCAGCAGGGCCCAGCAGGGATTGGGGAACACTGAAGCTTTCTTT
- - TRBJ2-1 TRBV5-1 15 CASSPAGYRGNEQFF TGCGCCAGCAGCCCAGCGGGATACAGGGGTAATGAGCAGTTCTTC
- once TRBJ1-4 TRBV6-1 15 CASSEFAGERENLFF TGTGCCAGCAGTGAATTTGCAGGGGAGAGAGAAAACCTGTTTTTT
- - TRBJ1-6 TRBV27 16 CASSFLSPGPNSPLHF TGTGCCAGCAGTTTCCTATCCCCCGGGCCTAATTCACCCCTCCACTTT
- many TRBJ2-2 TRBV6-1 13 CASSLTTTGELFF TGTGCCAGCAGTCTGACTACGACCGGGGAGCTGTTTTTT